This TCR beta chain was sequenced during a study of cytotoxic CD8 clonotypes in ibrutinib-treated CLL. Study-wide background: Response sampling took place at median about 12 months of treatment, range 6 to 36.

Repertoires were generated with immunoSEQ multiplex PCR, while TCRdb's copy carries only in-frame clones and drops some. The data contain 58,000 or so clones, 57% of them singletons. The CDR3 runs 11 residues. The germline V gene has CDR1 SQVTM and CDR2 ANQGSEA. V was trimmed by 4 bases and J by 8 bases, leaving 11 bases between them. The V call is TRBV29-1, the J call TRBJ1-2; D remains ambiguous. The clonotype comes from a human donor with chronic lymphocytic leukemia. The material was PBMCs, obtained after 12 months of ibrutinib treatment. CDR3 nucleotides: TGCAGCGTTGGACGGGCCGACGGCTACACCTTC. It specifies CSVGRADGYTF. Supplemented by reference TRBV29-1 and TRBJ1-2, the full variable domain reads SAVISQKPSRDICQRGTSLTIQCQVDSQVTMMFWYRQQPGQSLTLIATANQGSEATYESGFVIDKFPISRPNLTFSTLTVSNMSPEDSSIYLCSVGRADGYTFGSGTRLTVV.